This T cell receptor beta chain was found in a study of blood T cell repertoires in COVID-19 (dated by TCRdb to 2018 to 2020). For context, the study as a whole: Collaborator samples came from the United States, Italy and Spain and covered acute and convalescent phases of COVID-19. HLA class I and class II types, where available, came from metadata supplied by the sample provider rather than from assay-based typing. The sample metadata nearly always contained a de-identified subject ID, COVID-19 status, age in years and sex. The samples were drawn from the first 160 participants of the ongoing ImmuneRACE study and from some 1,300 subjects provided by 6 global collaborators. A freely available public database, intended as a resource for researchers studying the immune response to SARS-CoV-2, is where the repertoires were released. Subjects who had been exposed to COVID-19, were actively infected with it, or had recovered from it provided the deeply sampled blood TCRbeta repertoires that made up the dataset. The prospective study material was composed of cDNA or gDNA derived from T cells, B-cell-depleted T cells, or PBMCs. Beyond this particular receptor, the publication reports: Clinical and demographic metadata were provided uncurated, with the amount varying by source and participant.

CDR1 and CDR2 are read off the germline V gene (reference sequence) as MNHNY and SVGAGI. V was cut back by 5 bases and J by 1 base, leaving a gap of 11 bases between them. Spanning cysteine to phenylalanine, the CDR3 consists of 14 amino acids. Just CDR3 DNA is preserved here, 42 bases in frame from base 1. TCRbeta CDR3 regions were amplified from genomic DNA using the immunoSEQ Assay, a bias-controlled multiplex PCR. On the study's bioinformatics: Nucleated cell counts per sample were estimated from amplification of reference gene primers within the assay. Sequence reads were collapsed and filtered to measure the absolute abundance of every unique TCRbeta CDR3 rearrangement. For each sample, productive Simpson clonality was calculated as the square root of Simpson's diversity index across productive rearrangements. TCRdb mirrors the immuneACCESS table, restricted to in-frame sequences. Some clones are absent from its copies; in checked studies, under half trace to an unresolved V gene, and the reason for the others is unknown. The V and J calls and clone size come from that table; D and trimming were worked out from the DNA. In all, the sample holds 250,000 to 400,000 clones, and around 88% of those were seen once. Of the sample, 1.5% to 2% is held by the ten largest clones.

One collaborating source in Seattle enrolled patients while the patients were actively infected and followed the patients over time throughout the course of disease. Collaborating institutions collected whole blood in K2EDTA tubes following their own protocols. For TCRbeta analysis, collaborators shipped samples as frozen whole blood, isolated PBMCs, or DNA extracted from either of those sample types. Worth noting for this clone: The antigen this receptor binds is unknown. There are no base qualities to consult, and no much larger clone falls within one base.

The sequenced sample was peripheral blood. The TCR originated in a woman aged 25 to 45 with COVID-19, enrolled during active disease. The V and J segments used are TRBV6-6 and TRBJ1-1; TRBD1 is possibly the D segment (6 matching bases). CDR3 loop: CASSPYRENTEAFF. The DNA is TGTGCCAGCAGTCCATACAGGGAGAACACTGAAGCTTTCTTT.